What follows is one T cell receptor beta chain and its context. CDR3 length equals 15 residues. Deletions cut 5 bases from V and 3 bases from J, with 16 bases between. Germline CDR1 MDHEN, CDR2 SYDVKM. The sample originates from a study of blood T cell repertoires in COVID-19. Only in-frame clones appear in the TCRdb table, and some are missing; sequencing was by immunoSEQ multiplex PCR. The sample carries 50,000 to 60,000 clones, around nine tenths recorded once. Sequencing input: peripheral blood. The TCR was taken from a human donor in a cohort sampled during active COVID-19. J is TRBJ1-1 and V is TRBV28; tentatively, D is TRBD1 (6 bases). The CDR3 protein is CASSPAQGSHTEAFF. CDR3 DNA sequence: TGTGCCAGCAGTCCCGCACAGGGAAGTCACACTGAAGCTTTCTTT.